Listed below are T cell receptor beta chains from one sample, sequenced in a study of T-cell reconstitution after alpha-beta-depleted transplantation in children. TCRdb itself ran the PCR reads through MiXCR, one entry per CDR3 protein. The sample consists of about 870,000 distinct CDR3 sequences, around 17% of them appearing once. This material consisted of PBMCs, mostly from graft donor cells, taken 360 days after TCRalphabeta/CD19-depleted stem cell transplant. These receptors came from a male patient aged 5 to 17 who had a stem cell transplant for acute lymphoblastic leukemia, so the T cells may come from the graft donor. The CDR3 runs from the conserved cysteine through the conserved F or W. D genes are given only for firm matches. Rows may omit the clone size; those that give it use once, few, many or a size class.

cdr3_aa: CASSFGAVRREQYF
cdr3_nt: TGTGCCAGCAGCTTTGGGGCAGTTCGGCGCGAGCAGTACTTC
d_call: -
clone_size: -
v_call: TRBV13
j_call: TRBJ2-7

cdr3_aa: CAISPGGQLNTEAFF
cdr3_nt: TGTGCCATCAGCCCCGGTGGGCAGTTGAACACTGAAGCTTTCTTT
d_call: -
clone_size: few
v_call: TRBV10-3
j_call: TRBJ1-1

cdr3_aa: CASSQQTGDRQPQHF
cdr3_nt: TGCGCCAGCAGCCAACAGACAGGGGATCGTCAGCCCCAGCATTTT
d_call: TRBD1
clone_size: many
v_call: TRBV4-1
j_call: TRBJ1-5

cdr3_aa: CASSLDPWVDTQYF
cdr3_nt: TGCGCCAGCAGCTTGGATCCGTGGGTGGATACGCAGTATTTT
d_call: -
clone_size: few
v_call: TRBV5-1
j_call: TRBJ2-3

cdr3_aa: CATSRDRTGGTGELFF
cdr3_nt: TGTGCCACCAGCAGAGATCGGACGGGCGGCACCGGGGAGCTGTTTTTT
d_call: -
clone_size: few
v_call: TRBV15
j_call: TRBJ2-2

cdr3_aa: CASSRSQLGGWETQYF
cdr3_nt: TGTGCCAGCAGCCGATCTCAGCTAGGAGGTTGGGAGACCCAGTACTTC
d_call: -
clone_size: few
v_call: TRBV5-4
j_call: TRBJ2-5

cdr3_aa: CASSQEVEKPTRRISYEQYF
cdr3_nt: TGCGCCAGCAGCCAAGAAGTGGAGAAACCCACACGACGGATCTCCTACGAGCAGTACTTC
d_call: -
clone_size: -
v_call: TRBV4-1
j_call: TRBJ2-7

cdr3_aa: CASSPSRQGGYEQYF
cdr3_nt: TGTGCCAGCAGCCCTTCACGTCAGGGTGGCTACGAGCAGTACTTC
d_call: -
clone_size: many
v_call: TRBV27
j_call: TRBJ2-7

cdr3_aa: CASSRTRTGEHEQFF
cdr3_nt: TGTGCCAGCAGTAGGACTAGAACGGGGGAGCATGAGCAGTTCTTC
d_call: TRBD2
clone_size: -
v_call: TRBV2
j_call: TRBJ2-1

cdr3_aa: CASSTGTYGSYEQYF
cdr3_nt: TGTGCCAGTAGTACCGGGACTTACGGTAGTTACGAGCAGTACTTC
d_call: -
clone_size: few
v_call: TRBV19
j_call: TRBJ2-7

cdr3_aa: CSARVSAAEAFF
cdr3_nt: TGCAGTGCTAGAGTATCCGCCGCTGAAGCTTTCTTT
d_call: -
clone_size: -
v_call: TRBV20-1
j_call: TRBJ1-1

cdr3_aa: CSVCVSDTQYF
cdr3_nt: TGCAGCGTTTGTGTTTCAGATACGCAGTATTTT
d_call: -
clone_size: few
v_call: TRBV29-1
j_call: TRBJ2-3

cdr3_aa: CASSLDPATTNEKLFF
cdr3_nt: TGTGCCAGCAGCCTTGACCCCGCAACAACTAATGAAAAACTGTTTTTT
d_call: -
clone_size: -
v_call: TRBV4-2
j_call: TRBJ1-4

cdr3_aa: CASSPTQGTSRETQYF
cdr3_nt: TGTGCCAGCAGCCCAACACAGGGGACCTCCCGGGAGACCCAGTACTTC
d_call: TRBD1
clone_size: -
v_call: TRBV27
j_call: TRBJ2-5

cdr3_aa: CSAPIAGGGNEQFF
cdr3_nt: TGCAGTGCCCCCATAGCGGGGGGGGGCAATGAGCAGTTCTTC
d_call: TRBD2
clone_size: -
v_call: TRBV20-1
j_call: TRBJ2-1

cdr3_aa: CASSLATTPTSYEQYF
cdr3_nt: TGCGCCAGCAGCTTGGCCACGACACCTACTTCCTACGAGCAGTACTTC
d_call: -
clone_size: -
v_call: TRBV5-1
j_call: TRBJ2-7

cdr3_aa: CATSDPEEYF
cdr3_nt: TGTGCCACCAGTGACCCGGAGGAGTACTTC
d_call: -
clone_size: few
v_call: TRBV24-1
j_call: TRBJ2-7

cdr3_aa: CASSLERGRANEKLFF
cdr3_nt: TGTGCCAGCAGCTTGGAGCGCGGGCGGGCTAATGAAAAACTGTTTTTT
d_call: -
clone_size: many
v_call: TRBV5-5
j_call: TRBJ1-4

cdr3_aa: CASSSDGGLATDTQYF
cdr3_nt: TGTGCCAGCAGCTCCGACGGGGGACTAGCAACAGATACGCAGTATTTT
d_call: TRBD2
clone_size: few
v_call: TRBV7-2
j_call: TRBJ2-3

cdr3_aa: CATRRDGVYEQYF
cdr3_nt: TGTGCCACCCGGCGGGACGGGGTATACGAGCAGTACTTC
d_call: -
clone_size: few
v_call: TRBV12-3/TRBV12-4
j_call: TRBJ2-7

cdr3_aa: CASSLPTGSGSYNEQFF
cdr3_nt: TGCGCCAGCAGTTTGCCAACGGGTAGCGGGTCCTACAATGAGCAGTTCTTC
d_call: TRBD2
clone_size: few
v_call: TRBV5-1
j_call: TRBJ2-1

cdr3_aa: CASTRPTRHGELFF
cdr3_nt: TGTGCCAGCACCCGACCGACTAGGCACGGGGAGCTGTTTTTT
d_call: -
clone_size: many
v_call: TRBV12-3/TRBV12-4
j_call: TRBJ2-2

cdr3_aa: CASTKAGAERAQYF
cdr3_nt: TGTGCCAGCACCAAGGCGGGAGCGGAGAGGGCCCAGTACTTC
d_call: TRBD2
clone_size: -
v_call: TRBV6-1
j_call: TRBJ2-5

cdr3_aa: CASSSETPGQINTEAFF
cdr3_nt: TGCGCCAGCAGCTCGGAAACGCCGGGACAAATTAACACTGAAGCTTTCTTT
d_call: -
clone_size: -
v_call: TRBV5-1
j_call: TRBJ1-1

cdr3_aa: CASSYGLNEKLFF
cdr3_nt: TGTGCCAGCAGCTATGGACTTAATGAAAAACTGTTTTTT
d_call: -
clone_size: few
v_call: TRBV27
j_call: TRBJ1-4

cdr3_aa: CSAKSITGELFF
cdr3_nt: TGCAGTGCTAAGTCGATCACCGGGGAGCTGTTTTTT
d_call: -
clone_size: few
v_call: TRBV20-1
j_call: TRBJ2-2

cdr3_aa: CATSVGTGFSNEQFF
cdr3_nt: TGTGCCACCAGTGTCGGGACAGGGTTCAGCAATGAGCAGTTCTTC
d_call: TRBD1
clone_size: few
v_call: TRBV24-1
j_call: TRBJ2-1

cdr3_aa: CSASWEPPNIQYF
cdr3_nt: TGCAGTGCTAGCTGGGAACCCCCAAACATTCAGTACTTC
d_call: -
clone_size: few
v_call: TRBV20-1
j_call: TRBJ2-4

cdr3_aa: CASSLSVGVGEQYF
cdr3_nt: TGTGCCAGCAGCTTATCCGTTGGAGTAGGCGAGCAGTACTTC
d_call: -
clone_size: -
v_call: TRBV5-5
j_call: TRBJ2-7

cdr3_aa: CASSQYGKSSYEQYF
cdr3_nt: TGTGCCAGCTCACAATACGGGAAGAGCTCCTACGAGCAGTACTTC
d_call: -
clone_size: -
v_call: TRBV18
j_call: TRBJ2-7

cdr3_aa: CSARDREGPYEQYF
cdr3_nt: TGCAGTGCTAGAGATCGTGAGGGGCCCTACGAGCAGTACTTC
d_call: -
clone_size: -
v_call: TRBV20-1
j_call: TRBJ2-7

cdr3_aa: CASSLLQGPTNEKLFF
cdr3_nt: TGTGCCAGCAGCCTGTTACAGGGACCAACTAATGAAAAACTGTTTTTT
d_call: -
clone_size: -
v_call: TRBV3-1
j_call: TRBJ1-4

cdr3_aa: CASIKMGQLNTEAFF
cdr3_nt: TGTGCCAGCATCAAAATGGGACAGCTGAACACTGAAGCTTTCTTT
d_call: TRBD1
clone_size: -
v_call: TRBV6-2/TRBV6-3
j_call: TRBJ1-1